The rows below give T cell receptor beta chains drawn from one sample of a study of blood T cell repertoires in COVID-19. Method: immunoSEQ multiplex PCR; TCRdb's copy keeps in-frame clones and lacks some. The repertoire includes around 200,000 clones, approximately 86% of them detected once, and around a tenth sits in the top ten. The specimen was PBMCs or T cells enriched from blood (not recorded which). These TCRs come from a young man with acute COVID-19. Both conserved end residues are part of each CDR3. D genes are given only for firm matches. Some rows have no size entry. The others give once, few or many, or a class for an expanded clone.

V	D	J	size	DNA	CDR3
TRBV4-1	-	TRBJ1-2	-	TGCGCCAGCAGCCAAGGCCAGGCCTTCTTCCATGGCTACACCTTC	CASSQGQAFFHGYTF
TRBV19	TRBD2	TRBJ2-7	-	TGTGCCAGTAGACTGGGGGGCCCTAGCTCCGGGAGGGACTACGAGCAGTACTTC	CASRLGGPSSGRDYEQYF
TRBV7-8	TRBD1	TRBJ1-1	few	TGTGCCAGCAGCCCGACAGGGATGAACACTGAAGCTTTCTTT	CASSPTGMNTEAFF
TRBV5-4	-	TRBJ1-2	-	TGTGCCAGCAGCTGGGGGCTACAGGGTGATTATGGCTACACCTTC	CASSWGLQGDYGYTF
TRBV7-2	TRBD2	TRBJ2-1	-	TGTGCCAGCAGCCTGCTATGGGGAGGGGTCGGTGAGCAGTTCTTC	CASSLLWGGVGEQFF
TRBV2	-	TRBJ1-5	-	TGTGCCAGCAGTGTAGTGGGGCCCAATCAGCCCCAGCATTTT	CASSVVGPNQPQHF
TRBV29-1	-	TRBJ2-1	-	TGCAGCGCACAGTCCCATAGCTCCTACAATGAGCAGTTCTTC	CSAQSHSSYNEQFF
TRBV6-6	TRBD2	TRBJ2-7	-	TGTGCCAGCAGGGGGACTACCACCTACGAGCAGTACTTC	CASRGTTTYEQYF
TRBV28	TRBD1	TRBJ1-2	-	TGTGCCAGCAGTTTAGGGGGACAGGGGAACTATGGCTACACCTTC	CASSLGGQGNYGYTF
TRBV6-5	-	TRBJ2-7	once	TGTGCCAGCAGTTCCTCGTTCGGGACATATGCCTACGAGCAGTACTTC	CASSSSFGTYAYEQYF
TRBV30	-	TRBJ2-3	-	TGTGCCTGGAGTCCAACAGGGTCGGCCACAGATACGCAGTATTTT	CAWSPTGSATDTQYF
TRBV6-5	-	TRBJ2-7	-	TGTGCCAGCAGCCCCAGGACCTACGAGCAGTACTTC	CASSPRTYEQYF
TRBV6-6	-	TRBJ1-1	-	TGTGCCAGCAACGACCGGCGGGCGCGTGACACTGAAGCTTTCTTT	CASNDRRARDTEAFF
TRBV28	TRBD2	TRBJ2-2	-	TGTGCCAGCAGCAATAGCGGGAGTAGAGGCACCGGGGAGCTGTTTTTT	CASSNSGSRGTGELFF
TRBV25-1	-	TRBJ2-1	-	TGTGCCAGCAGTGACACTTCGGGAGGGGGCCGTTACAATGAGCAGTTCTTC	CASSDTSGGGRYNEQFF
TRBV11-3	TRBD2	TRBJ2-5	-	TGTGCCAGCAGCTTAGGGAAGGGCCCCGGACTAGTGATAGAGACCCAGTACTTC	CASSLGKGPGLVIETQYF
TRBV7-9	-	TRBJ1-1	-	TGTGCCAGCAGCTTTCCCTCGAAGCGGACTGAAGCTTTCTTT	CASSFPSKRTEAFF
TRBV6-6	TRBD1	TRBJ1-4	-	TGTGCCAGCAGGAGTAGACAGGGGGCTAATGAAAAACTGTTTTTT	CASRSRQGANEKLFF
TRBV11-2	TRBD2	TRBJ2-1	-	TGTGCCAGCAGCCCCTCGTCGGTAGCGGGAGTATCGTCCAGAAATGAGCAGTTCTTC	CASSPSSVAGVSSRNEQFF
TRBV18	TRBD1	TRBJ2-7	-	TGTGCCAGCTCAGCGGACAGGGGACCGTACGAGCAGTACTTC	CASSADRGPYEQYF
TRBV11-3	TRBD1	TRBJ2-2	once	TGTGCCAGCACCTCCAGGGACAGGCAACCCGGGGAGCTGTTTTTT	CASTSRDRQPGELFF
TRBV5-6	TRBD1	TRBJ2-7	-	TGTGCCAGCAGCCTGGAGGGACAGGGTTACGAGCAGTACTTC	CASSLEGQGYEQYF
TRBV4-3	TRBD1	TRBJ2-2	-	TGCGCCAGCAGCCAAGCGACAGGGGGCGTCGGGGAGCTGTTTTTT	CASSQATGGVGELFF
TRBV9	-	TRBJ1-2	-	TGTGCCAGCAGCGAGACAGGCTCCCTCTCCTATGGCTACACCTTC	CASSETGSLSYGYTF
TRBV28	-	TRBJ2-5	-	TGTGCCAGCAGTTTAGTGGCGCTCGGGGAGACCCAGTACTTC	CASSLVALGETQYF
TRBV30	-	TRBJ2-2	-	TGTGCCTGGTCCGGGAACTTTAACACCGGGGAGCTGTTTTTT	CAWSGNFNTGELFF
TRBV7-9	TRBD1	TRBJ2-3	-	TGTGCCAGCAGCTGGGGACAGCGACACGCAGATACGCAGTATTTT	CASSWGQRHADTQYF
TRBV28	-	TRBJ1-5	-	TGTGCCAGCAGTTTAGGCAGTAGCAATCAGCCCCAGCATTTT	CASSLGSSNQPQHF
TRBV18	TRBD1	TRBJ1-4	few	TGTGCCAGCTCACCGGGACAGGGCGGTGAAAAACTGTTTTTT	CASSPGQGGEKLFF
TRBV7-3	TRBD2	TRBJ2-7	-	TGTGCCAGCAGCTTAAATTGGGTAGCGGGAGGAGGCTACGAGCAGTACTTC	CASSLNWVAGGGYEQYF
TRBV4-2	-	TRBJ1-4	-	TGTGCCAGCAGCCAAGATCGGGAGCCTGAAAAACTGTTTTTT	CASSQDREPEKLFF
TRBV19	TRBD1	TRBJ2-7	-	TGTGCCACACAGGGGACAGGGCTTACCGAGCAGTACTTC	CATQGTGLTEQYF
TRBV3-1/TRBV3-2	TRBD1	TRBJ1-1	-	TGTGCCAGCAGCCGGGCGGGACAGGTTAAAATTGAAGCTTTCTTT	CASSRAGQVKIEAFF
TRBV7-2	-	TRBJ1-1	once	TGTGCCAGCAGCGACATCATGAACACTGAAGCTTTCTTT	CASSDIMNTEAFF
TRBV27	TRBD1	TRBJ1-2	-	TGTGCCAGCAGCCCATTTTTAACAGGGGACGGCTACACCTTC	CASSPFLTGDGYTF
TRBV19	-	TRBJ1-2	-	TGTGCCAGTAGTCCTGCCCCAGGGGAGACCTATGGCTACACCTTC	CASSPAPGETYGYTF
TRBV11-2	-	TRBJ2-1	-	TGTGCCAGCAGCTTGAGGGCGGGATCCGACAATGAGCAGTTCTTC	CASSLRAGSDNEQFF
TRBV7-3	TRBD1	TRBJ2-5	-	TGTGCCAGCAGCCTGGGACAGCAAGAGACCCAGTACTTC	CASSLGQQETQYF
TRBV6-6	TRBD1	TRBJ1-2	-	TGTGCCAGCAGTAGATCGACAGGGGAGCACTATGGCTACACCTTC	CASSRSTGEHYGYTF
TRBV27	TRBD1	TRBJ2-7	once	TGTGCCAGCAGTTACAGGGGCCCCGGCTACGAGCAGTACTTC	CASSYRGPGYEQYF
TRBV7-3	TRBD1	TRBJ2-1	-	TGTGCCAGCAGCCCGTCGGGACAGGGGGGCTCCTACAATGAGCAGTTCTTC	CASSPSGQGGSYNEQFF
TRBV6-2/TRBV6-3	-	TRBJ2-3	-	TGTGCCAGCAGTTATACCGCGGGCACAGATACGCAGTATTTT	CASSYTAGTDTQYF
TRBV6-4	TRBD2	TRBJ2-1	-	TGTGCCAGCAGTGACGGGGGGGGAGAGGGCAATGAGCAGTTCTTC	CASSDGGGEGNEQFF
TRBV5-1	TRBD1	TRBJ2-7	-	TGCGCCAGCAGCTTGGGGGGACAGAAGACCTACGAGCAGTACTTC	CASSLGGQKTYEQYF
TRBV18	-	TRBJ1-1	-	TGTGCCAGCTCCAGGGCTACGGGGAACACTGAAGCTTTCTTT	CASSRATGNTEAFF
TRBV2	-	TRBJ2-5	-	TGTGCCAGCATGCGGGCGGTCAGGCCAGAGACCCAGTACTTC	CASMRAVRPETQYF
TRBV2	-	TRBJ1-2	-	TGTGCCAGCAACGGGGCAGGGGTGGGTGGCTACACCTTC	CASNGAGVGGYTF
TRBV19	-	TRBJ2-3	once	TGTGCCAGTAGTTTACAGGGTTTTGCAGATACGCAGTATTTT	CASSLQGFADTQYF
TRBV5-6	-	TRBJ1-6	-	TGTGCCAGCAGCTTGGTGACAGAAAATTCACCCCTCCACTTT	CASSLVTENSPLHF
TRBV2	TRBD1	TRBJ1-5	-	TGTGCCAGCAGTGGTAATCCGGGACAGGGGGCCGGAAGCAATCAGCCCCAGCATTTT	CASSGNPGQGAGSNQPQHF
TRBV4-1	-	TRBJ2-5	-	TGCGCCAGCAGCCAAGGACTACTAAGTTACCAAGAGACCCAGTACTTC	CASSQGLLSYQETQYF
TRBV5-1	TRBD1	TRBJ2-1	-	TGCGCCAGCAGCTTGGCCGCAGGGGGCAATGAGCAGTTCTTC	CASSLAAGGNEQFF
TRBV4-2	-	TRBJ1-3	-	TGTGCCAGCAGCCAAGAATTGGAGGGTGGAAACACCATATATTTT	CASSQELEGGNTIYF
TRBV10-1	-	TRBJ2-7	once	TGCGCCAGCAGGACTAGCTACGAGCAGTACTTC	CASRTSYEQYF
TRBV6-1	TRBD2	TRBJ2-2	-	TGTGCCAGCAGTGGACCTCCGGGACTAGCTGAGAACACCGGGGAGCTGTTTTTT	CASSGPPGLAENTGELFF